This TCR beta chain is from a study of T cell responses to AZD1222 COVID-19 vaccine (TCRdb year 2021). In terms of the full investigation: TCR sequencing covered approximately 230 trial participants: 200 to 210 given two doses of AZD1222 and around 25 given two doses of MenACWY control vaccine. Enrollment into the trials was organized by age into subgroups of 18-55, 56-69 and 70-plus years, and those subgroups contained roughly 160, 29 and 62 TCR-sequenced participants, respectively. The paper as a whole reports these results and caveats: In the small 56-69-year group, the increase in depth fell short of significance, most likely because of low power. Vaccine-associated CD4 TCRs spanned the whole spike protein, with dominant responses in regions 160-218 and 743-854. Conclusions about previously exposed vaccinees are limited, since just 5 to 7 AZD1222 recipients were seropositive for SARS-CoV-2 at baseline. Reportedly, almost half of the unique spike-specific TCRs recognized epitopes lying outside the regions that are mutated in the B.1.351 and B.1.1.7 variants. After two AZD1222 doses, spike-specific TCR breadth and depth were significantly higher than at day 0 and than in MenACWY recipients. Because no day 14 peak-response samples were available, repertoires were characterized only after the peak T cell response. Participants were mostly white British, with more females than males. The authors suggested clonal diversity may have been underestimated.

The CDR3 regions of human TCRbeta chains were analyzed by immunosequencing. In the source study's methods: TCRs in the repertoires were compared against a reference library of SARS-CoV-2-specific TCRs that had been generated with the MIRA antigen-specificity platform. Breadth was defined as the fraction of unique TCRs that were SARS-CoV-2-associated, and depth was defined as the fraction of total T cells that were SARS-CoV-2-associated. Using the MIRA data, each spike-specific TCR was assigned both to the spike region to which the TCR was reactive and to a CD4 or CD8 class. Log10-transformed breadth and depth values were compared by one-way ANOVA with Sidak's multiple comparisons tests. Drawn from immuneACCESS, this table holds only the in-frame rearrangements with V and J called that TCRdb kept. Clones are partly lost; checked studies trace under half to an unresolved V gene and leave the rest unexplained. V and J calls and clone size come straight from that table; D and trimming were deduced from the DNA. Counted in this sample were some 170,000 clones; 91% of them appeared once. The biggest ten clones account for over 1.5% of the sample.

The germline V gene encodes CDR1 SGHTA and CDR2 FQGTGA. The CDR3 measures 16 amino acids from cysteine to phenylalanine. The only DNA kept is the CDR3, 48 bases in frame from the first base. After removal of 5 bases from V and 4 bases from J, the junction retains 10 bases not matched to a gene. Comments on this clone: Its target antigen remains unknown. It has no much larger one-base neighbor in the sample; base qualities were not kept.

The time point label, read with the paper, signifies: about 28 days (+/-7) after the second vaccine dose. AZD1222 recipients given second doses at about 4 weeks or at about 12 weeks were pooled, since spike-specific TCR depth and breadth were not found to differ between the two schedules. Samples from vaccinated people were obtained from the UK trials COV001 and COV002, which included a single-blind randomized controlled phase 2/3 trial of AZD1222 (ChAdOx1 nCoV-19) in healthy adults. For TCRbeta chain sequencing, PBMC samples were collected from trial participants at day 0 and at day 28 after the second dose.

This clonotype originated in an adult who received the AZD1222 COVID-19 vaccine. The sequenced sample was peripheral blood, obtained 28 days after the second AZD1222 dose. The chain joins TRBV7-3 to TRBJ2-3; 9 junctional bases match TRBD2. The CDR3 reads as follows: CASSQGAGGPPDTQYF. In nucleotide form, the sequence is TGTGCCAGCAGCCAAGGCGCGGGAGGGCCCCCAGATACGCAGTATTTT.